This is a list of T cell receptor beta chains from one sample in a study of OX40 agonist ivuxolimab in advanced cancers. TCRdb's copy holds only in-frame clones and misses some; the assay was immunoSEQ multiplex PCR. The table lists approximately 75,000 clones, around 85% of them singletons. The source was CD4+ or CD8+ T cells sorted from blood, collected in a trial of the OX40 agonist ivuxolimab. The origin of the receptors is an adult with an advanced solid tumor such as melanoma, head and neck, liver or kidney cancer. The CDR3 runs from the conserved cysteine through the conserved F or W. Each record gives: CDR3 protein, CDR3 DNA, V gene, D gene, clone size, J gene, CDR3 length. A D gene is named only where the DNA matches it firmly. For some rows the clone size is stated as once, few or many, or as a class when expanded; others skip it.

CAISESRAGDGLEAFF TGTGCCATCAGTGAGTCGAGGGCAGGAGACGGATTGGAAGCTTTCTTT TRBV6-1 - - TRBJ1-1 16
CASSEEFTWGTIKGYTF TGTGCCAGCAGTGAAGAATTCACATGGGGGACAATAAAAGGCTACACCTTC TRBV6-1 - few TRBJ1-2 17
CASRPGAGNTIYF TGTGCCAGCCGTCCCGGGGCTGGAAACACCATATATTTT TRBV6-6 - few TRBJ1-3 13
CASSPGPNEKLFF TGCGCCAGCAGCCCGGGCCCTAATGAAAAACTGTTTTTT TRBV5-1 - - TRBJ1-4 13
CASSYVPTDTQYF TGTGCCAGCAGTTATGTTCCGACAGATACGCAGTATTTT TRBV11-3 - - TRBJ2-3 13
CASSSNTDQPQHF TGCGCCAGCAGTTCAAACACGGATCAGCCCCAGCATTTT TRBV5-1 - - TRBJ1-5 13
CASSHFGGASYNEQFF TGTGCCAGCAGCCACTTCGGGGGGGCGTCCTACAATGAGCAGTTCTTC TRBV7-8 TRBD2 - TRBJ2-1 16
CASIRAGASNEQFF TGTGCCAGCATTCGGGCAGGGGCTAGCAATGAGCAGTTCTTC TRBV28 - - TRBJ2-1 14
CASSQLRGGNQPQHF TGCGCCAGCAGCCAGCTCAGAGGCGGTAATCAGCCCCAGCATTTT TRBV4-3 - - TRBJ1-5 15
CASSLRAANTGELFF TGTGCCAGCAGCTTAAGGGCAGCAAACACCGGGGAGCTGTTTTTT TRBV7-9 - - TRBJ2-2 15
CASGLVPRWGQESNTGELFF TGTGCTAGTGGTTTGGTACCCCGCTGGGGACAGGAATCGAACACCGGGGAGCTGTTTTTT TRBV12-5 TRBD1 - TRBJ2-2 20
CASSSGGTDYGYTF TGTGCCAGCAGTTCAGGGGGGACGGACTATGGCTACACCTTC TRBV6-5 TRBD1 - TRBJ1-2 14
CASSESGISGNTIYF TGTGCCAGCAGTGAATCAGGCATATCTGGAAACACCATATATTTT TRBV25-1 - - TRBJ1-3 15
CASSPRAGTYEQYF TGTGCCAGCAGCCCTCGGGCAGGGACCTACGAGCAGTACTTC TRBV7-2 - - TRBJ2-7 14
CASSPQLGPNYYGYTF TGTGCCAGCTCACCTCAACTGGGGCCCAATTACTATGGCTACACCTTC TRBV18 - - TRBJ1-2 16
CASSPPGGAGANVLTF TGTGCCAGCTCACCCCCAGGGGGCGCTGGGGCCAACGTCCTGACTTTC TRBV18 TRBD1 - TRBJ2-6 16
CASIDRGNYGYTF TGTGCCAGCATTGACAGGGGGAACTATGGCTACACCTTC TRBV2 TRBD1 - TRBJ1-2 13
CSVARTDQETQYF TGCAGCGTTGCGCGGACAGACCAAGAGACCCAGTACTTC TRBV29-1 - - TRBJ2-5 13
CASSTSGTSDSRDEQFF TGTGCCAGCAGCACGTCCGGGACTAGCGATTCGCGCGATGAGCAGTTCTTC TRBV5-8 TRBD2 - TRBJ2-1 17
CASSHRGANTEAFF TGTGCCAGCAGCCATCGGGGTGCGAACACTGAAGCTTTCTTT TRBV4-2 - - TRBJ1-1 14
CASSRGLNQPQHF TGTGCCAGCAGCCGGGGGCTAAATCAGCCCCAGCATTTT TRBV7-2 - - TRBJ1-5 13
CASSSQDAGTEAFF TGTGCCAGCAGTTCACAGGACGCTGGAACTGAAGCTTTCTTT TRBV28 - - TRBJ1-1 14
CASSYRQGGEKLFF TGTGCCAGCAGTTACAGGCAGGGTGGTGAAAAACTGTTTTTT TRBV6-6 - - TRBJ1-4 14
CASSYGRGISTEAFF TGTGCCAGCAGTTACGGCAGGGGAATAAGTACTGAAGCTTTCTTT TRBV6-6 - - TRBJ1-1 15
CASSLVSGVPDTQYF TGTGCCAGCAGCTTGGTTTCAGGAGTCCCAGATACGCAGTATTTT TRBV5-4 - - TRBJ2-3 15
CASRKGQGSIYGYTF TGTGCCAGTCGAAAAGGGCAGGGGTCGATTTATGGCTACACCTTC TRBV19 - - TRBJ1-2 15
CASSPPGAPNSPLHF TGTGCCAGCTCACCGCCGGGGGCCCCTAATTCACCCCTCCACTTT TRBV18 - - TRBJ1-6 15
CASSVGYSPSTDTQYF TGTGCCAGCAGCGTTGGATACAGTCCTAGCACAGATACGCAGTATTTT TRBV9 - - TRBJ2-3 16
CASSPSGGFSYNEQFF TGTGCCAGCAGCCCTAGCGGGGGTTTCTCCTACAATGAGCAGTTCTTC TRBV5-4 TRBD2 - TRBJ2-1 16